The rows below give T cell receptor beta chains drawn from one sample of a study of regulatory T cells in long-lasting Graves disease. TCRdb used MiXCR to reprocess the multiplex PCR reads, holding one entry per CDR3 protein. The data hold roughly 610,000 distinct CDR3 sequences, with roughly 15% observed a single time. These records were also assigned to another study, of T cells in Graves' hyperthyroidism and ophthalmopathy.

Material: peripheral blood mononuclear cells (PBMCs), obtained at new diagnosis, from a patient treated with antithyroid drugs. Receptors originate from a woman under 40 with Graves disease. The conserved cysteine and the conserved F or W are not part of the CDR3 here.

ASSQSPGQGAGELF	TRBJ2-2	TRBV5-4
ASSSGLVRDTQY	TRBJ2-3	TRBV5-1
ASPPGAGQPQH	TRBJ1-5	TRBV18
AISESGTNTEAF	TRBJ1-1	TRBV10-3
ASSPPGTPSAQY	TRBJ2-7	TRBV18
SVEWETQETQY	TRBJ2-5	TRBV29-1
SAQGPAGGIGNEQF	TRBJ2-1	TRBV20-1
AIKSAGGLGNEQY	TRBJ2-7	TRBV10-3
ASRRGPQETQY	TRBJ2-5	TRBV6-1
ASSPRASNTEAF	TRBJ1-1	TRBV3-1
ASSLVPTGVADTQY	TRBJ2-3	TRBV11-2
ASSLATRRNQETQY	TRBJ2-5	TRBV11-2
ASKDMGGGVGYGYT	TRBJ1-2	TRBV2
SASGGLEHIQY	TRBJ2-4	TRBV20-1
SVVGTAKNTEAF	TRBJ1-1	TRBV29-1
ASADRGSNEQY	TRBJ2-7	TRBV27
AITVDRGYEQY	TRBJ2-7	TRBV12-3/TRBV12-4
ASSLSPGAHYGYT	TRBJ1-2	TRBV12-3/TRBV12-4
SVLGLAGGNEQF	TRBJ2-1	TRBV29-1
ASSLRSLETQY	TRBJ2-5	TRBV7-2
ASSQGTFPATNEKLF	TRBJ1-4	TRBV5-1
ASSSKRGELF	TRBJ2-2	TRBV5-1
ASRDPGLVRNEQY	TRBJ2-7	TRBV28
ASRQNSEQF	TRBJ2-1	TRBV6-1
ASSTGQAPEQY	TRBJ2-7	TRBV7-6
AWSRTVGREKLF	TRBJ1-4	TRBV30
ASSSLSEAF	TRBJ1-1	TRBV7-9
ATRPAGRGSNQPQH	TRBJ1-5	TRBV30
ASSRLPRSGNTIY	TRBJ1-3	TRBV6-1
ASSPQRDSPLH	TRBJ1-6	TRBV7-9
ASSFETGTGDGYT	TRBJ1-2	TRBV5-1
ASSGTSSFEQY	TRBJ2-7	TRBV28
ASSYSHRESYEQY	TRBJ2-7	TRBV6-4
ASGYGTEAF	TRBJ1-1	TRBV12-3/TRBV12-4
ASSYDRQGNEKLF	TRBJ1-4	TRBV2
ASSSQGPVGNSPLH	TRBJ1-6	TRBV7-2
ASSQHGAYEQY	TRBJ2-7	TRBV4-2
ASTPRQGAAGANVLT	TRBJ2-6	TRBV2
ASSVADEQY	TRBJ2-7	TRBV2
AIRNRDSNYEQY	TRBJ2-7	TRBV10-3
ASSELINEQF	TRBJ2-1	TRBV6-1
ASSFTGGDNQPQH	TRBJ1-5	TRBV19
ASSDPSGVYEQY	TRBJ2-7	TRBV6-1
ASRSPQGANYGYT	TRBJ1-2	TRBV19
ASRPLWEATDTQY	NA	TRBV25-1
ASSPPGQGAQPQH	TRBJ1-5	TRBV18
ASKWEGTDTQY	TRBJ2-3	TRBV6-2/TRBV6-3